These 18 T cell receptor beta chains came from one sample sequenced in a study of PD-L1 blockade in urothelial cancer. The sample's time point: pretreatment peripheral blood. TCRdb's copy holds only in-frame clones and misses some; the assay was immunoSEQ multiplex PCR. Of 95,000 or so clones in the sample, around 87% are singletons; the top ten hold 1.5% to 2.5%. Sequencing used PBMCs, obtained around atezolizumab (anti-PD-L1) treatment. The receptors were sampled from a man in his sixties with urothelial cancer.

The chain joins TRBV6-5 to TRBJ2-1; 9 bases are a match to TRBD2. CDR3 size: 15 residues. The junction had 6 bases not matched to a gene; V was cut back by 0 bases and J by 9 bases. CDR1 is MNHEY and CDR2 is SVGAGI in the germline V gene. This chain's CDR3 is CASSYSASGTAEQFF. CDR3 coding DNA: TGTGCCAGCAGTTACTCGGCTAGCGGGACAGCTGAGCAGTTCTTC.

V is TRBV6-5 and J is TRBJ2-5; unclear D gene. Germline loops: CDR1 MNHEY, CDR2 SVGAGI. The CDR3 contains 13 residues. V shed 2 bases and J shed 5 bases, with 9 bases lying between them. CDR3 nucleotides: TGTGCCAGCAGTTACCGCAGCGTCGAGACCCAGTACTTC. It codes for CASSYRSVETQYF.

The chain recombines TRBV18 with TRBJ1-1; no clear D. Trimming removed 0 bases from V and 0 bases from J, with 14 bases in between. Germline V gene data show CDR1 as KGHSH and CDR2 as LQKENI. There are 17 residues in the CDR3. Here the CDR3 reads CASSPPVVRQLNTEAFF. Here the CDR3 DNA reads TGTGCCAGCTCACCACCGGTCGTGAGGCAGCTGAACACTGAAGCTTTCTTT.

The rearrangement uses TRBV5-1 and TRBJ2-3; D call uncertain. The V end was cut by 7 bases, the J end by 0 bases, with 12 bases between. The CDR3 is made up of 14 amino acids. Per the germline V gene, CDR1 is SGHRS and CDR2 is YFSETQ. The CDR3 sequence: CASRPSQSTDTQYF. DNA of the CDR3: TGCGCCAGCCGGCCTTCACAGAGCACAGATACGCAGTATTTT.

This chain links TRBV5-1 with TRBJ1-1; 10 bases are a match to TRBD1. The length of the CDR3 is 16 residues. The V gene end was trimmed by 5 bases and the J gene end by 5 bases; junction bases not matched to a gene: 12. CDR1 and CDR2 (germline): SGHRS, YFSETQ. This CDR3 is CASRLASDRGRTEAFF. For the CDR3, the DNA is TGCGCCAGCAGGCTTGCCTCGGACAGGGGGAGAACTGAAGCTTTCTTT.

V gene TRBV6-5 combines with J gene TRBJ2-3; TRBD1 might be the D (5 bases). The CDR3 has 15 amino acids. The germline V gene has CDR1 MNHEY and CDR2 SVGAGI. V gave up 2 bases and J gave up 0 bases, with 9 bases separating them. CDR3 sequence (DNA): TGTGCCAGCAGTTACGCAGGGATAAGCACAGATACGCAGTATTTT. Its translation is CASSYAGISTDTQYF.

V gene TRBV28 combines with J gene TRBJ2-7; D is possibly TRBD1 (5 bases). CDR3 length: 12 residues. Deletions cut 2 bases from V and 7 bases from J, with 9 bases between. The germline V gene has CDR1 MDHEN and CDR2 SYDVKM. As DNA, the CDR3 is TGTGCCAGCAGTTTAAAGGGGTGGGAGCAGTACTTC. Its protein product is CASSLKGWEQYF.

This chain's CDR3 is CASSGGLAGANQETQYF. CDR3 DNA: TGCGCCAGCAGCGGGGGACTAGCGGGAGCGAATCAAGAGACCCAGTACTTC. This sequence joins TRBV5-1 and TRBJ2-5; 14 positions match TRBD2. This CDR3 spans 17 amino acids. Unmatched junction bases numbered 7, after V lost 4 bases and J lost 2 bases. In germline, CDR1 is SGHRS, CDR2 YFSETQ.

This clone was counted only a few times. The chain couples TRBV20-1 to TRBJ1-3; D is perhaps TRBD1 (6 bases). V was clipped by 7 bases and J by 7 bases, with 11 bases between them. In germline, CDR1 is DFQATT, CDR2 SNEGSKA (reference sequence). This CDR3 is built from 11 residues. The CDR3 DNA follows: TGCAGTGTTAAGAGGGGGAACACCATATATTTT. Its protein product is CSVKRGNTIYF.

The sample holds a few counts of this clone. This chain links TRBV6-1 with TRBJ2-1; 12 bases fit TRBD1. The junction had 8 bases not matched to a gene; V was cut back by 6 bases and J by 8 bases. The CDR3 consists of 15 residues. Germline CDR1 and CDR2: MNHNS and SASEGT. The CDR3 loop reads CASRGTGGPSDEQFF. The DNA for the CDR3 is TGTGCCAGCAGGGGGACAGGGGGCCCCAGTGATGAGCAGTTCTTC.

This chain connects TRBV4-1 to TRBJ2-2; the match to TRBD2 covers 8 bases. The trim removed 2 bases at V and 6 bases at J, leaving 14 bases unmatched. This CDR3 region has 18 residues. The germline V gene has CDR1 MGHRA and CDR2 YSYEKL. The CDR3: CASSQLLISGTRAGELFF. DNA for the CDR3: TGCGCCAGCAGCCAACTTCTCATTAGTGGGACTAGAGCCGGGGAGCTGTTTTTT.

Here the CDR3 DNA reads TGCGCCAGCAGCTTTAGCGGGACTAGCACAGATACGCAGTATTTT. Translated, it gives CASSFSGTSTDTQYF. The chain uses TRBV5-1 and TRBJ2-3; 8 nucleotides agree with TRBD2. V lost 2 bases, J lost 0 bases, and 2 bases stayed unmatched. From germline, CDR1 is SGHRS and CDR2 YFSETQ. CDR3 length: 15 amino acids.

This chain connects TRBV6-5 to TRBJ2-2; 7 bases align to TRBD1. CDR1 and CDR2 from the germline V gene are MNHEY and SVGAGI. The junction had 8 bases not matched to a gene; V was cut back by 6 bases and J by 7 bases. This CDR3 has 14 amino acids. In nucleotides, the CDR3 is TGTGCCAGCAGCCTCGGACAGGAAGGCGGGGAGCTGTTTTTT. As protein: CASSLGQEGGELFF.

CDR3 sequence (DNA): TGTGCCAGCAGCTTAGACAGTACAGATACGCAGTATTTT. This codes for CASSLDSTDTQYF. The rearrangement joins TRBV7-7 to TRBJ2-3; D not resolved. CDR1 is SSHAT, CDR2 FNYEAQ, per germline (reference sequence). This CDR3 region has 13 residues. V lost 1 base and J 3 bases, leaving 5 bases between the germline ends. The whole variable domain, remainder taken from reference TRBV7-7 and TRBJ2-3, is GAGVSQSPRYKVTKRGQDVTLRCDPISSHATLYWYQQALGQGPEFLTYFNYEAQPDKSGLPSDRFSAERPEGSISTLTIQRTEQRDSAMYRCASSLDSTDTQYFGPGTRLTVL.

This chain connects TRBV10-3 to TRBJ1-2; D not certain. Trimming cost V 4 bases and J 10 bases, with 16 bases left between them. CDR3 length equals 13 residues. Germline assignment: CDR1 ENHRY and CDR2 SYGVKD. The DNA for the CDR3 is TGTGCCATCAGTGCCCAAAATATAGATGACTACACCTTC. Encoded protein: CAISAQNIDDYTF.

This clone was found a few times. The rearrangement joins TRBV10-3 to TRBJ2-6, with 12 bases matching TRBD2. Germline V gene lookup returns CDR1 ENHRY and CDR2 SYGVKD. V trimming: 11 bases; J trimming: 3 bases; junction bases outside the gene matches: 11. The CDR3 has 17 amino acids. The CDR3 region is CAAETSGSGLGANVLTF. In DNA, the CDR3 is TGTGCCGCGGAGACTAGCGGGAGTGGCCTTGGGGCCAACGTCCTGACTTTC.

This chain joins TRBV5-1 and TRBJ2-5; D may be TRBD1 (6 bases). Germline V gene lookup returns CDR1 SGHRS and CDR2 YFSETQ. The ends were cut back, 2 bases at V and 5 bases at J, with 10 bases in the middle. This CDR3 comprises 13 residues. The CDR3 loop reads CASSFRGGETQYF. The CDR3 nucleotides are TGCGCCAGCAGCTTCAGGGGCGGCGAGACCCAGTACTTC.

This clone was observed once. The chain combines TRBV6-5 with TRBJ2-7, with D perhaps TRBD2 (5 bases). The CDR3 spans 13 residues. Looked up from germline, CDR1 is MNHEY and CDR2 is SVGAGI. The V end was cut by 4 bases, the J end by 2 bases, with 9 bases between. The CDR3 DNA follows: TGTGCCAGCAGTTCCGGGATCCCCTACGAGCAGTACTTC. Protein product: CASSSGIPYEQYF.